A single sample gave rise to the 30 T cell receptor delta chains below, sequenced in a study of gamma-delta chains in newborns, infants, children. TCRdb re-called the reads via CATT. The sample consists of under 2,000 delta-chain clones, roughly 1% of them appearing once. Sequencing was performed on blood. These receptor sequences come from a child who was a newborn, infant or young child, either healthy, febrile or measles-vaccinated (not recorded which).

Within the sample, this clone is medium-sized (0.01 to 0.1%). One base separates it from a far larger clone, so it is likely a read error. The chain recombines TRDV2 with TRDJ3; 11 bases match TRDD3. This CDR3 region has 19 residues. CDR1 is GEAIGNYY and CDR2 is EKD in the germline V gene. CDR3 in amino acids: CACDMVLGDTSWDARQMFF. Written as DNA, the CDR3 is TGTGCCTGTGACATGGTTCTGGGGGATACCTCCTGGGACGCCCGACAGATGTTTTTC.

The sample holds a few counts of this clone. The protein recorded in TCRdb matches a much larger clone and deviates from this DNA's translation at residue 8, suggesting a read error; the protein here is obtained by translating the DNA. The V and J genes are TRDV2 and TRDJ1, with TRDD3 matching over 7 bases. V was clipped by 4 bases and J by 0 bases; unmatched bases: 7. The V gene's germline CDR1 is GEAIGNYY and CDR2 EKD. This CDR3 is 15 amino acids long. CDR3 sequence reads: CACDGLGHNTDKLIF. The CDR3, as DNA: TGTGCCTGTGATGGACTGGGGCATAACACCGATAAACTCATCTTT.

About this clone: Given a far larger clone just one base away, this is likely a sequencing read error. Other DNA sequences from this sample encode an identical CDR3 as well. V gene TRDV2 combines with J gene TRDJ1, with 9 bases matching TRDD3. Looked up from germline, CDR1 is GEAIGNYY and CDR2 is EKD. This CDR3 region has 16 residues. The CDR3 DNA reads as TGTGCCTGTGACACCTTACTGGGGGACGACACCGATAAGCTCATCTTT. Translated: CACDTLLGDDTDKLIF.

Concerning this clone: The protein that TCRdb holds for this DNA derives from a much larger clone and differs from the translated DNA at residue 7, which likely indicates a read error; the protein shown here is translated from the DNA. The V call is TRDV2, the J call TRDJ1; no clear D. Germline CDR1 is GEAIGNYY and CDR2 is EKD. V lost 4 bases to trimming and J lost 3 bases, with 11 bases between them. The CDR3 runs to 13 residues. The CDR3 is CACDRLSSDKLIF. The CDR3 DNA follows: TGTGCCTGTGATCGATTAAGCTCCGATAAACTCATCTTT.

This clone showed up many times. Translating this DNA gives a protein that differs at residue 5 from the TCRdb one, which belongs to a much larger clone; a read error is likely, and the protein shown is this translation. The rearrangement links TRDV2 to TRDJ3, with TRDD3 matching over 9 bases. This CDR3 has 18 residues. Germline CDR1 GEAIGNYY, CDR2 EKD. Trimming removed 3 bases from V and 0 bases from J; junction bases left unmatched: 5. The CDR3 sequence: CACDAYWGSSWDTRQMFF. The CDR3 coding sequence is TGTGCCTGTGACGCGTACTGGGGGAGCTCCTGGGACACCCGACAGATGTTTTTC.

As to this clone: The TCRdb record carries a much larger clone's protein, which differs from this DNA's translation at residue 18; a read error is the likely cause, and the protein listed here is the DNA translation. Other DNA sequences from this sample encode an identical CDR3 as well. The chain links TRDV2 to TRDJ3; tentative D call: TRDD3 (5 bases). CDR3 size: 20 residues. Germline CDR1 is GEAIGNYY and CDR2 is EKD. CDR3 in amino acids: CACDTIASGISSWDTRQVFF. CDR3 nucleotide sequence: TGTGCCTGTGACACCATAGCCTCAGGGATCAGCTCCTGGGACACCCGACAGGTGTTTTTC.

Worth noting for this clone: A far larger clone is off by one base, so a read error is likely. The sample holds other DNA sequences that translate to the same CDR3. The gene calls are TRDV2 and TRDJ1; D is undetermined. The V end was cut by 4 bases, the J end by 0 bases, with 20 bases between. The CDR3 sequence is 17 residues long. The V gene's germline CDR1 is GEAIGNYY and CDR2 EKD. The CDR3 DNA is TGTGCCTGTGAAGGATTGGGAGTAAAGAGGGACACCGATAAACTCATCTTT. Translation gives CACEGLGVKRDTDKLIF.

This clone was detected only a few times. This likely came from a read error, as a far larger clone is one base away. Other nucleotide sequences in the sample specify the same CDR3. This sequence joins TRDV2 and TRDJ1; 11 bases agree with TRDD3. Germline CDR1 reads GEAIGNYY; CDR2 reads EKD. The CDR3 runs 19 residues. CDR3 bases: TGTGCCTGTGACACCTACCTCGAGTACTGGGGGATAGTGAGCGATAAACCCATCTTT. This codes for CACDTYLEYWGIVSDKPIF.

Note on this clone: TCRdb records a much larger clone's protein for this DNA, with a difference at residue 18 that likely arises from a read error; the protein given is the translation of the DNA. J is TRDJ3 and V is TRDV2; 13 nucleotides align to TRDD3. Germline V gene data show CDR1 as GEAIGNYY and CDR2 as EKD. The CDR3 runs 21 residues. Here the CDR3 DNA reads TGTGCCTGTGACTCCATTACTGGGGGATACGAAACGGATTGGGACACCCGACGGATGTTTTTC. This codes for CACDSITGGYETDWDTRRMFF.

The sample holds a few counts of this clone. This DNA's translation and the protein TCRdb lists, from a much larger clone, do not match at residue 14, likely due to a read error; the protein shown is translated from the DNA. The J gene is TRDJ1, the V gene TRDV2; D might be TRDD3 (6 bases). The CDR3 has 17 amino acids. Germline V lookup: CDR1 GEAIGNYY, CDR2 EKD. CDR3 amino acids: CACEGLGVKRDTDNLIF. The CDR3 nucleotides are TGTGCCTGTGAAGGATTGGGGGTAAAGAGGGACACCGATAATCTCATCTTT.

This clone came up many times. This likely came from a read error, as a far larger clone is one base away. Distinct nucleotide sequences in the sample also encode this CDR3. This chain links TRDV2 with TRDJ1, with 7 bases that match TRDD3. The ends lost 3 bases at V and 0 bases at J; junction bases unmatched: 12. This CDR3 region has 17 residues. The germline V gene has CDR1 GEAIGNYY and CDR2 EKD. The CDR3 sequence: CACDEVLGAPYTDKLIF. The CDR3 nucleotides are TGTGCCTGTGACGAAGTGCTGGGGGCCCCGTACACCGATAAACTCATCTTT.

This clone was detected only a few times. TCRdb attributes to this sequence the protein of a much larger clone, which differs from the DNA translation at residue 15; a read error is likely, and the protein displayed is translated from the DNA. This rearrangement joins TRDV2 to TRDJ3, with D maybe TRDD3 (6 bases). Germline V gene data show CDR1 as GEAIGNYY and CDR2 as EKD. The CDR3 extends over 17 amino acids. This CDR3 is CACDTVLGSWDTRQTFF. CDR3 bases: TGTGCCTGTGACACCGTACTGGGCTCCTGGGACACCCGACAGACGTTTTTC.

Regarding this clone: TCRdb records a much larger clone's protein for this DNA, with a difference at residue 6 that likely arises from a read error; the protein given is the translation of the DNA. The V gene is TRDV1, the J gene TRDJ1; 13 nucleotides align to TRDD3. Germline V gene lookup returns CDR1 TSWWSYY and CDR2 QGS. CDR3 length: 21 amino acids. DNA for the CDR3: TGTGCTCTTGGGGAACAGGGACCCTACTGGGGGATACGATGCTACACCGATAAACTCATCTTC. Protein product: CALGEQGPYWGIRCYTDKLIF.

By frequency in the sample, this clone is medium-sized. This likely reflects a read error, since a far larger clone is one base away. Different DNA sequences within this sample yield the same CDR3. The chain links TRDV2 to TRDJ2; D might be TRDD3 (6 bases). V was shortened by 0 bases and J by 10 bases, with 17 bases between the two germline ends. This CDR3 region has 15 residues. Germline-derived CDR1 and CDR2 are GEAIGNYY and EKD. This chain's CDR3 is CACDTVGASGEQLFF. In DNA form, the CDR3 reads TGTGCCTGTGACACCGTGGGGGCCTCGGGGGAACAACTCTTCTTT.

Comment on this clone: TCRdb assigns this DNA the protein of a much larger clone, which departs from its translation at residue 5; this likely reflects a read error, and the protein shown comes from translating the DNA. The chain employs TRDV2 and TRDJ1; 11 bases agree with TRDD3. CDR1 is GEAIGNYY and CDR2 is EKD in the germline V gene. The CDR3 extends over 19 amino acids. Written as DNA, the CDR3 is TGTGCCTGTGACGCCTATCTCGAGTACTGGGGGATAGTGAGCGATAAACCCATCTTT. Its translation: CACDAYLEYWGIVSDKPIF.

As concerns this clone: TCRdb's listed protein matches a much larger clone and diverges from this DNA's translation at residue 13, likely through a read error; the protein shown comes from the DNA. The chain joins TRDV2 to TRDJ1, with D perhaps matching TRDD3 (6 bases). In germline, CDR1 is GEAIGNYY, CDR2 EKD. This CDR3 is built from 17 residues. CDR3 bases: TGTGCCTGTGAGGGATTGGGGGTAAAGAGGGACACCGGTAAACTCATCTTT. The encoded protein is CACEGLGVKRDTGKLIF.

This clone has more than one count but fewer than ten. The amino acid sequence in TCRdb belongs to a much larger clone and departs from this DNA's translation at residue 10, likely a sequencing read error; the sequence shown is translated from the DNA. The CDR3 sequence: CACDTIASGTSSWDTRQMFF. For the CDR3, the DNA is TGTGCCTGTGACACCATAGCCTCGGGGACCAGCTCCTGGGACACCCGACAGATGTTTTTC. The V gene is TRDV2, the J gene TRDJ3, with a tentative D call TRDD3 (5 bases). This CDR3 contains 20 residues. Germline CDR1 is GEAIGNYY and CDR2 is EKD. V was cut by 0 bases and J by 0 bases, with 17 bases left in between.

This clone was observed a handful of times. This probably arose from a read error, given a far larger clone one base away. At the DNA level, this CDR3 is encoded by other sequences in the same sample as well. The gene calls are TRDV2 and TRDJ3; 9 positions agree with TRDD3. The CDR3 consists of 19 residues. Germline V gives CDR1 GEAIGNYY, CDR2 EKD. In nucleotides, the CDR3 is TGTGCCTGTGACACCGTACTGGGGGACAGCTCCTGGGACACTCGACAGATGTTTTTC. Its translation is CACDTVLGDSSWDTRQMFF.

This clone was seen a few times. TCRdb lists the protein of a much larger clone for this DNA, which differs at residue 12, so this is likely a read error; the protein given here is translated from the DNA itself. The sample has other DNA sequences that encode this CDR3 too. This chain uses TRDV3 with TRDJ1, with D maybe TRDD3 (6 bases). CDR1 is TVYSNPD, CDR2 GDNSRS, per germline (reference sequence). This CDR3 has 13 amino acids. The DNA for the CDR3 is TGTGCTTTGGCAAGCTTACTGGGCCTGAAACTCACCTTT. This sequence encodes CALASLLGLKLTF.

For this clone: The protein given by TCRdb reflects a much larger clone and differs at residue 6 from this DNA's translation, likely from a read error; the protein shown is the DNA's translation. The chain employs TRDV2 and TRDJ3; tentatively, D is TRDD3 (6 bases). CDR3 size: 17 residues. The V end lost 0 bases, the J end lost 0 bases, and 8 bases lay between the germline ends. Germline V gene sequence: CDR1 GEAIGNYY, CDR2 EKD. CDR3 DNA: TGTGCCTGTGACACCCTACTGGGCTCCTGGGACACCCGACAGATGTTTTTC. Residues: CACDTLLGSWDTRQMFF.

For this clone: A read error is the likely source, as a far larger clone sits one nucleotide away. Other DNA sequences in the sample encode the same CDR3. CDR3 sequence (DNA): TGTGCCTGTGATCGATTAGGCTCCGATAAACTCATTTTT. Translation: CACDRLGSDKLIF. The J gene is TRDJ1, the V gene TRDV2; D is undetermined. The CDR3 has 13 residues. The germline gives CDR1 GEAIGNYY, CDR2 EKD.

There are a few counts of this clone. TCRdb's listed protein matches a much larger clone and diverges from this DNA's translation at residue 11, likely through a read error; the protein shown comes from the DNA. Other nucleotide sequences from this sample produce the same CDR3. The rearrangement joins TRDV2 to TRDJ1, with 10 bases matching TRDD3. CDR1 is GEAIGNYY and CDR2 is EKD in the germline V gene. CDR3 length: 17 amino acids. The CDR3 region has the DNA TGTGCATGTGACAAACTGGGGGATCCGTCGCACACCGATAAACTCATCTTT. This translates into CACDKLGDPSHTDKLIF.

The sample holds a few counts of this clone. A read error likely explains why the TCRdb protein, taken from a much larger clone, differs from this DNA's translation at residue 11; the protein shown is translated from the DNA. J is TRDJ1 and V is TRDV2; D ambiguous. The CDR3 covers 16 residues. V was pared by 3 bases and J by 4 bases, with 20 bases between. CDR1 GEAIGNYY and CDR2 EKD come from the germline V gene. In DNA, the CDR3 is TGTGCCTGTGACCAAGTTAGCCGGACGGACATCGATAAACTCATCTTT. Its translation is CACDQVSRTDIDKLIF.

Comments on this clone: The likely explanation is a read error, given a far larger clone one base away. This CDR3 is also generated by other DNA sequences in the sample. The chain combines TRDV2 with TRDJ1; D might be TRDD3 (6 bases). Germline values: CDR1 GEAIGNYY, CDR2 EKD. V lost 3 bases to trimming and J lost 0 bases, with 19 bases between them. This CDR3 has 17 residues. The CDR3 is CACDEVLGAPYTDKLIF. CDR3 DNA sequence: TGTGCCTGTGACGAAGTATTGGGGGCCCCGTACACCGATAAACTCATCTTT.

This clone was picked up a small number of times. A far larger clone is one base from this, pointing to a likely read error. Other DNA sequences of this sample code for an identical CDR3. Written as DNA, the CDR3 is TGTGCCTGTGACACCCTCTTACTGGGGGCTAGCTCTTGGGACACCCGACAGATGTTTTTC. Protein sequence: CACDTLLLGASSWDTRQMFF. This sequence joins TRDV2 and TRDJ3, with TRDD3 identical over 8 bases. The J segment lost 4 bases and the V segment lost 0 bases, leaving 13 bases of the junction unmatched. The CDR3 loop spans 20 amino acids. The germline V gene has CDR1 GEAIGNYY and CDR2 EKD.

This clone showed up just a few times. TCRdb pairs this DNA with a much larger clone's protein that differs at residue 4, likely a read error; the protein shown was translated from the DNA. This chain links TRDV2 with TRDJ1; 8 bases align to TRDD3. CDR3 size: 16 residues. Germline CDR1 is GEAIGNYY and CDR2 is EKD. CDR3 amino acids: CACNTVGGSDTDKLIF. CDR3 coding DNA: TGTGCCTGTAACACCGTTGGGGGATCGGACACCGATAAACTCATCTTT.

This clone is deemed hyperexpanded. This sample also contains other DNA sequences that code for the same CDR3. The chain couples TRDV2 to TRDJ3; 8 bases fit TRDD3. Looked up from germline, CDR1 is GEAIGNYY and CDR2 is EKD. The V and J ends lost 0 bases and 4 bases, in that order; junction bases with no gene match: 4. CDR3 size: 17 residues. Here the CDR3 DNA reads TGTGCCTGTGACACCTGGGGGATTTTTTGGGACACCCGACAGATGTTTTTC. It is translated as CACDTWGIFWDTRQMFF.

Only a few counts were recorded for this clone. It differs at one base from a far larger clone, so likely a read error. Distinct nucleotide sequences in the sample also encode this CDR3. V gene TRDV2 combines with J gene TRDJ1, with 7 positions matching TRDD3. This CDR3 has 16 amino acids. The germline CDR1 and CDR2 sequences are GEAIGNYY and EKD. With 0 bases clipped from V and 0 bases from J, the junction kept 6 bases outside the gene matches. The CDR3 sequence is CACDTVGGSDTDKLIF. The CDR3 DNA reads TGTGCCTGTGACACCGTCGGGGGATCGGACACCGATAAACTCATCTTT.

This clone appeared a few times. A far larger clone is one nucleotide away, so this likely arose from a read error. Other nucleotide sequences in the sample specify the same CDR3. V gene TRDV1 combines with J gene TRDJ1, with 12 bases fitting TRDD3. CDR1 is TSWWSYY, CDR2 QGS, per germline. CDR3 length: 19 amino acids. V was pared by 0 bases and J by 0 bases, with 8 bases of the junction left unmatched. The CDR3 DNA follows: TGTGCTCTTGGGGAACTAGGTACTGGGGGATACCTGTACACCGATAAACTCATCTTT. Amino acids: CALGELGTGGYLYTDKLIF.

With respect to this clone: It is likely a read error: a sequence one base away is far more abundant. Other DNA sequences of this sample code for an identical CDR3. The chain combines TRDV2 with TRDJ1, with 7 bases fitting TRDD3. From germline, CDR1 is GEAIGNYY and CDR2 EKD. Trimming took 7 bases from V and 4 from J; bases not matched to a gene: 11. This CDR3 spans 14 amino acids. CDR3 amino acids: CACFLVGEIDKLIF. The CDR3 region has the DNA TGTGCCTGCTTCTTGGTGGGGGAAATCGATAAACTCATCTTT.